This TCR beta chain originates from a study of cytomegalovirus exposure and HLA in healthy donors. This clone was observed a few times. Its target is not known. Study-level results: An analysis that came later showed most CMV-associated TCR beta chains appearing HLA-restricted. Follow-up analysis later connected one missense variant in DCLRE1C with trimming of TCR beta V- and J-genes.

The primer mix had 60 Vbeta and 13 Jbeta primers. Here immunoSEQ multiplex PCR was the method, and the copy in TCRdb shows in-frame clones only, minus some. The table lists 95,000 to 100,000 clones, 60% to 80% of them singletons, with about 20% in the top ten. This receptor was obtained from a woman aged 60-70 years in good health and CMV-seropositive. Source material: PBMCs.

CDR3 coding DNA: TGCGCCAGCCCCCGTCGTGGGCCGAACACCGGGGAGCTGTTTTTT. Amino acid sequence: CASPRRGPNTGELFF. This rearrangement joins TRBV23-1 to TRBJ2-2; unclear D gene. TRBV23-1 has ORF status, its function being uncertain. Trimming removed 8 bases from V and 0 bases from J, with 13 bases in between. The CDR3 totals 15 residues.